This T cell receptor beta chain was retrieved from a study of T cells in Graves' hyperthyroidism and ophthalmopathy. RNA transcripts provided the source from which TCR beta CDR3 regions were amplified. The HTBI primer set drove a first-round RT-PCR of the TCR CDR3. TCRdb used MiXCR to reprocess the multiplex PCR reads, holding one entry per CDR3 protein. The sample carries roughly 800,000 distinct CDR3 sequences, about 38% recorded once. Germline CDR1 and CDR2: LNHNV and YYDKDF (reference sequence). The CDR3 length is 14 residues. Deletions cut 3 bases from V and 7 bases from J, with 12 bases between. This clonotype appeared a few times.

The sample taken for sequencing was blood. V usage is TRBV15 and J usage is TRBJ2-2, with D unresolved. The clonotype comes from a man younger than 35 with Graves' hyperthyroidism. The CDR3 spells CATSSTYRGGELFF. The CDR3 DNA reads as TGTGCCACCAGCAGTACCTACAGAGGCGGGGAGCTGTTTTTT.